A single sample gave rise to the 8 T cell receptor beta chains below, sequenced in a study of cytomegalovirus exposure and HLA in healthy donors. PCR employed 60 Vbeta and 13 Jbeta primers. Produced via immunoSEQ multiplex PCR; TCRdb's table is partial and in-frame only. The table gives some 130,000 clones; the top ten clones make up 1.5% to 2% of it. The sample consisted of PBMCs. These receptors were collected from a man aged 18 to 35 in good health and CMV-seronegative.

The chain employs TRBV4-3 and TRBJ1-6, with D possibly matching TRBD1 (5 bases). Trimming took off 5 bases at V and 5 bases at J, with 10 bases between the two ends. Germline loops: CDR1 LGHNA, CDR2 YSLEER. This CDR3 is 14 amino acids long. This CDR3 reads CASSDSRDNSPLHF. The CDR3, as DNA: TGCGCCAGCAGCGACAGCAGGGATAATTCACCCCTCCACTTT.

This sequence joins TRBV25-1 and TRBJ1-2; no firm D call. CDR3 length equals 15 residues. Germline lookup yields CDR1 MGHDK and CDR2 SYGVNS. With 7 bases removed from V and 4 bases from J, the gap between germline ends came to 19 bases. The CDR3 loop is CASNSGGGQPYGYTF. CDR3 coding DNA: TGTGCCAGCAATTCAGGTGGTGGGCAGCCCTATGGCTACACCTTC.

CDR3: CASSHGTYQETQYF. The CDR3 DNA is TGTGCCAGCAGCCACGGGACATACCAAGAGACCCAGTACTTC. This chain links TRBV9 with TRBJ2-5; a possible D gene is TRBD1 (6 bases). The CDR3 is 14 residues long. Trimming removed 4 bases at V and 0 bases at J, with 10 bases between. Per the germline V gene, CDR1 is SGDLS and CDR2 is YYNGEE.

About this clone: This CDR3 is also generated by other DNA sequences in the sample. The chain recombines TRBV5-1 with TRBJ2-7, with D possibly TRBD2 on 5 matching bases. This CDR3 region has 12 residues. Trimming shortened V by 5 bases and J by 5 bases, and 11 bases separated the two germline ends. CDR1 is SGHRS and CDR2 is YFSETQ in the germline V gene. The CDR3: CASSWTGDEQYF. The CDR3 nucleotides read TGCGCCAGCAGTTGGACCGGGGACGAGCAGTACTTC.

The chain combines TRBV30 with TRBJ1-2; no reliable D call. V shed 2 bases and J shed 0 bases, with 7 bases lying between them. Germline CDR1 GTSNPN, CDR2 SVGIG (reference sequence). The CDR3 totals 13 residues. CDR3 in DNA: TGTGCCTGGAGTATCCTGTCTAACTATGGCTACACCTTC. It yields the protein CAWSILSNYGYTF.

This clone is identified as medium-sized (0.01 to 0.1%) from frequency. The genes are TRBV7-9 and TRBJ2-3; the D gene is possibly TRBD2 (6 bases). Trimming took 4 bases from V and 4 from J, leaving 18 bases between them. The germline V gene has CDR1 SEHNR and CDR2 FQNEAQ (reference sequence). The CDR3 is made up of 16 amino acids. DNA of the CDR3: TGTGCCAGCAGCTCAAAGGGAGGTTGGGAGGCAGATACGCAGTATTTT. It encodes CASSSKGGWEADTQYF.

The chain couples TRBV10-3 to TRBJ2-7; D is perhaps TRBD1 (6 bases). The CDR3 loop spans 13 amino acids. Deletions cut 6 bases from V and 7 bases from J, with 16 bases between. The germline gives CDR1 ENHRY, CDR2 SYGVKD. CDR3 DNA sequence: TGTGCCATCAGGACCAACGATAGGGGGGAGCAGTACTTC. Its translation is CAIRTNDRGEQYF.

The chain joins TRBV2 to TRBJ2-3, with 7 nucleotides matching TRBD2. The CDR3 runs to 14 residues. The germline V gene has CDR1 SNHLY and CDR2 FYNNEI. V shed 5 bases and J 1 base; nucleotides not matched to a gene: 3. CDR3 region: CASSYTSGTDTQYF. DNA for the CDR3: TGTGCCAGCAGTTACACTAGCGGCACAGATACGCAGTATTTT.